Presented here are 9 T cell receptor beta chains from one specimen sequenced in a study of blood T cell repertoires in COVID-19. Produced via immunoSEQ multiplex PCR; TCRdb's table is partial and in-frame only. This table holds hundreds of thousands of clones, less than 85% found once. The sequenced sample was PBMCs or T cells enriched from blood (not recorded which). These receptors were obtained from a woman in her twenties or thirties who had been exposed to COVID-19.

This clone was detected a few times. The V call is TRBV19, the J call TRBJ2-2; perhaps TRBD1 as D (5 bases). V lost 5 bases, J lost 1 base, and 11 bases lay in between. The CDR3 covers 15 residues. Germline assignment: CDR1 LNHDA and CDR2 SQIVND (reference sequence). CDR3 protein: CASSYRGQNTGELFF. CDR3 DNA sequence: TGTGCCAGTAGTTACCGAGGACAGAACACCGGGGAGCTGTTTTTT.

This chain links TRBV27 with TRBJ1-2; TRBD1 matches at 7 bases. The V segment lost 6 bases and the J segment 8 bases; nucleotides outside the gene matches: 9. The CDR3 sequence is 13 residues long. Germline V gives CDR1 MNHEY, CDR2 SMNVEV (reference sequence). The CDR3 region is CASSAQGTRGYTF. DNA of the CDR3: TGTGCCAGCAGCGCACAGGGGACTCGAGGCTACACCTTC.

The rearrangement links TRBV5-6 to TRBJ1-4; TRBD1 matches at 7 bases. The germline CDR1 and CDR2 sequences are SGHDT and YYEEEE. The CDR3 contains 16 residues. With V trimmed by 4 bases and J by 0 bases, 6 bases remained unmatched. In nucleotides, the CDR3 is TGTGCCAGCAGCGATCGACAGGGAACAACTAATGAAAAACTGTTTTTT. This gives the protein CASSDRQGTTNEKLFF.

Only one count was recorded for this clone. The chain joins TRBV6-5 to TRBJ1-2; D gene ambiguous. The CDR3 covers 13 residues. The V gene's germline CDR1 is MNHEY and CDR2 SVGAGI. V lost 6 bases, J lost 1 base, and 9 bases lay in between. Here the CDR3 DNA reads TGTGCCAGCAGCCCCGGGGTTAACTATGGCTACACCTTC. Protein product: CASSPGVNYGYTF.

This clone was counted a few times. V usage is TRBV7-8 and J usage is TRBJ2-2; D not resolved. CDR1 and CDR2 (germline): SGHVS, FQNEAQ. Trimming stripped 2 bases from V and 6 bases from J, with 10 bases between. The CDR3 is made up of 14 amino acids. The CDR3 DNA sequence: TGTGCCAGCAGCTTAAACACCCGTGCCGGGGAGCTGTTTTTT. It specifies CASSLNTRAGELFF.

This sequence joins TRBV30 and TRBJ1-5; 7 nucleotides line up with TRBD1. Unmatched junction bases numbered 8, after V lost 2 bases and J lost 7 bases. CDR3 size: 14 residues. Germline CDR1 reads GTSNPN; CDR2 reads SVGIG (reference sequence). The CDR3 region is CAWSRAGTAQPQHF. DNA for the CDR3: TGTGCCTGGAGTAGGGCAGGGACAGCCCAGCCCCAGCATTTT.

This chain uses TRBV9 with TRBJ1-1, with D perhaps matching TRBD1 (6 bases). Germline V gene data show CDR1 as SGDLS and CDR2 as YYNGEE. The CDR3 contains 12 residues. The V gene lost 2 bases and the J gene lost 8 bases, with 10 bases spanning the gap. This CDR3 is CASSVEQGEAFF. The CDR3 nucleotides read TGTGCCAGCAGCGTGGAACAGGGCGAAGCTTTCTTT.

This clone showed up just a few times. The chain couples TRBV4-2 to TRBJ2-1; the match to TRBD2 covers 12 bases. Looked up from germline, CDR1 is LGHNA and CDR2 is YNFKEQ. Trimming at V came to 0 bases and at J to 9 bases, leaving 9 bases not matched to a gene. CDR3 size: 17 residues. CDR3: CASSQEATSGRIGEQFF. The CDR3 bases are TGTGCCAGCAGCCAAGAGGCCACTAGCGGGAGGATAGGTGAGCAGTTCTTC.

The V gene is TRBV2, the J gene TRBJ1-2; 8 nucleotides align to TRBD1. The ends lost 5 bases at V and 4 bases at J; junction bases unmatched: 9. This CDR3 spans 15 amino acids. Germline CDR1 and CDR2: SNHLY and FYNNEI. The chain's CDR3 is CASSMTGEYSYGYTF. In DNA, the CDR3 is TGTGCCAGCAGTATGACAGGGGAGTATAGCTATGGCTACACCTTC. The whole variable domain, remainder taken from reference TRBV2 and TRBJ1-2, is EPEVTQTPSHQVTQMGQEVILRCVPISNHLYFYWYRQILGQKVEFLVSFYNNEISEKSEIFDDQFSVERPDGSNFTLKIRSTKLEDSAMYFCASSMTGEYSYGYTFGSGTRLTVV.